At least ten counts were recorded for the clone carrying this TCR beta chain. The data originate from a study of breast tumors, draining lymph nodes, adjacent tissues. V gave up 7 bases and J gave up 4 bases, with 25 bases separating them. CDR3 length: 17 residues. Looked up from germline, CDR1 is MRHNA and CDR2 is SNTAGT. TCRdb itself ran the multiplex PCR reads through MiXCR, one entry per CDR3 protein. This sample has roughly 80,000 distinct CDR3 sequences, with about 21% found just once. The lymph nodes were axillary draining lymph nodes from breast cancer patients. The chain couples TRBV6-4 to TRBJ2-5; D might be TRBD1 or TRBD2, each matching 5 bases. This clonotype was sampled from a female donor with breast cancer. Some clones in this sample may be carry-over from other donors' samples. Sequencing input: axillary lymph node tissue. CDR3 bases: TGTGCCAGCATTCTGACTGACCGGGAAGGGGTGGGAGAGACCCAGTACTTC. It specifies CASILTDREGVGETQYF.